The entry below gives a single T cell receptor beta chain sequence along with its context. Its antigen remains unknown. The junction shows a germline mismatch at one end, possibly a read error. Germline V lookup: CDR1 SGHRS, CDR2 YFSETQ. The CDR3 is 13 residues long. The PCR used 60 Vbeta and 13 Jbeta primers. Clones were read by immunoSEQ multiplex PCR, and TCRdb kept only the in-frame ones, dropping some. The data hold under 150,000 clones, with around four fifths observed a single time. The data originate from a study of cytomegalovirus exposure and HLA in healthy donors. Study outcomes and limitations: In a later analysis, at a false discovery rate of 0.05, fewer than 20,000 TCR beta sequences matched HLA alleles.

The source of this sequence is a human donor in good health. The chain employs TRBV5-1 and TRBJ2-5, with TRBD2 as a possible D gene (5 bases). What was sequenced was PBMCs. The CDR3 DNA sequence: TGTGCCAGCATATCTGGACTTTCGGAGACCCAGTACTTC. It yields the protein CASISGLSETQYF.